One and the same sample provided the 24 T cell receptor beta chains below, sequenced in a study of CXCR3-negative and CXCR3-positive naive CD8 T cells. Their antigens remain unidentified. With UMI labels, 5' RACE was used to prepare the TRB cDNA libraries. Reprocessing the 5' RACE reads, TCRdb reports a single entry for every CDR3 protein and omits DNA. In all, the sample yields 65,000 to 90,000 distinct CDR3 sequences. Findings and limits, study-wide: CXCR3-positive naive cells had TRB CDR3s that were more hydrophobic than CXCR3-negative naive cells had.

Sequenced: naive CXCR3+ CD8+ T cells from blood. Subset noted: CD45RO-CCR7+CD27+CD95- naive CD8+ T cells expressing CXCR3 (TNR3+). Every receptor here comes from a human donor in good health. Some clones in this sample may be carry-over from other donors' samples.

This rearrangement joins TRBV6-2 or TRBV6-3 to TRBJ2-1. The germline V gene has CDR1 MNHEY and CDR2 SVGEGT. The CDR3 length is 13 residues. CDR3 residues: CASSYVSSVEQFF.

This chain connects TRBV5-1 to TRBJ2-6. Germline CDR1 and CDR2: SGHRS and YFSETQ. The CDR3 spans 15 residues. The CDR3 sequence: CASSLEWAGSNVLTF. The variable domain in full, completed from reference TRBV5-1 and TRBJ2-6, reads KAGVTQTPRYLIKTRGQQVTLSCSPISGHRSVSWYQQTPGQGLQFLFEYFSETQRNKGNFPGRFSGRQFSNSRSEMNVSTLELGDSALYLCASSLEWAGSNVLTFGAGSRLTVL.

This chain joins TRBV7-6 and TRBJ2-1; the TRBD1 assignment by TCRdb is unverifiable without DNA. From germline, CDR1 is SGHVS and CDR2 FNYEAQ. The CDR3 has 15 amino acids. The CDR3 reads CASSLEKGAYNEQFF.

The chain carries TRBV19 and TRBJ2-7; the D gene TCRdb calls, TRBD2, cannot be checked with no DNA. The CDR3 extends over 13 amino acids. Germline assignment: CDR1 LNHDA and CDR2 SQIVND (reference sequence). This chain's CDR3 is CASSLRLEYEQYF.

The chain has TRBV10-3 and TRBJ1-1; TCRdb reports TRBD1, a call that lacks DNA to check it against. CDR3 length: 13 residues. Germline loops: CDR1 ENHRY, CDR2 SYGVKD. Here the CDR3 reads CAISDWGQVEAFF.

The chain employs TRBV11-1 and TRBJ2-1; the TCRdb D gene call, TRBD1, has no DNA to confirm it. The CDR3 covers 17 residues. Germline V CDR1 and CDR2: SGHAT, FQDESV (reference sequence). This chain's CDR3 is CASSPRAGKLPYNEQFF.

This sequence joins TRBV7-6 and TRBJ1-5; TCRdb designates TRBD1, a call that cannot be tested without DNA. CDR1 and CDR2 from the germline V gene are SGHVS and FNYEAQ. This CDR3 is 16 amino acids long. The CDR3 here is CASSLEQGDSNQPQHF.

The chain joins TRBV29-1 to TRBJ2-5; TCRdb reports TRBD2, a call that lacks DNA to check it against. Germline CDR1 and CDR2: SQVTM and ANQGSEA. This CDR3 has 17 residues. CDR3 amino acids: CSVEDPGLAGGGETQYF.

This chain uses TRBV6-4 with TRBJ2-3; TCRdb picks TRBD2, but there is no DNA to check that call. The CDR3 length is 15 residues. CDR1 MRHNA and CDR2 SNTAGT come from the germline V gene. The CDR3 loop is CASSDTSGGADTQYF.

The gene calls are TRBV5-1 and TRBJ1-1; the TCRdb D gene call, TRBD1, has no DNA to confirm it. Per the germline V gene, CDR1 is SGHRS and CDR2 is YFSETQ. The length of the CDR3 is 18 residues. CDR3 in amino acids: CASSWIVTGADLNTEAFF.

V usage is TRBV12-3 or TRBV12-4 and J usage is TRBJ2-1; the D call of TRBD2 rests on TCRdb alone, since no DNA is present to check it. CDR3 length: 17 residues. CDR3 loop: CASSFSKREKREDEQFF.

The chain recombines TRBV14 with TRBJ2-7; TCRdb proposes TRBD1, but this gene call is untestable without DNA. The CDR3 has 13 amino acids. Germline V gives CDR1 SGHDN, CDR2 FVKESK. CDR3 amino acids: CASSQAKGSEQYF. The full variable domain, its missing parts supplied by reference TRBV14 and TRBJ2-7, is EAGVTQFPSHSVIEKGQTVTLRCDPISGHDNLYWYRRVMGKEIKFLLHFVKESKQDESGMPNNRFLAERTGGTYSTLKVQPAELEDSGVYFCASSQAKGSEQYFGPGTRLTVT.

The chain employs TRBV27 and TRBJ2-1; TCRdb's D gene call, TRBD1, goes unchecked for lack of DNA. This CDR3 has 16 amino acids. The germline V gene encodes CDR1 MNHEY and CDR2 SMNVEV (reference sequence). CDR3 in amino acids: CASSQLVDRVTNEQFF.

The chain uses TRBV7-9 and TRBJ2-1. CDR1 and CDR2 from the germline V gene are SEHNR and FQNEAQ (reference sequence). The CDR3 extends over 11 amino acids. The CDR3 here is CASSLATKKFF.

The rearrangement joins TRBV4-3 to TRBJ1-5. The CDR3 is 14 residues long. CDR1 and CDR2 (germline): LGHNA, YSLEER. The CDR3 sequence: CASSQDIALSPQHF.

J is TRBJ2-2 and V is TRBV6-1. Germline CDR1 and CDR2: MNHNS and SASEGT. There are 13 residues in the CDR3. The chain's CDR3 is CASSVLGTGELFF.

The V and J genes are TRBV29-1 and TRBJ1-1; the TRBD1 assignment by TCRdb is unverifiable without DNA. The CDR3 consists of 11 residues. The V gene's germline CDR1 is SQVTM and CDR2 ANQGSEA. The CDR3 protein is CSVESAEGAFF. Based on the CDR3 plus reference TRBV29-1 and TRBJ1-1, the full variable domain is SAVISQKPSRDICQRGTSLTIQCQVDSQVTMMFWYRQQPGQSLTLIATANQGSEATYESGFVIDKFPISRPNLTFSTLTVSNMSPEDSSIYLCSVESAEGAFFGQGTRLTVV.

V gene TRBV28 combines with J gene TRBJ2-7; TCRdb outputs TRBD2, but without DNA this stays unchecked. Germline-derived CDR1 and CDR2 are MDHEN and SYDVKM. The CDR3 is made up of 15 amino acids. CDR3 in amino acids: CASSSLIESSYEQYF.

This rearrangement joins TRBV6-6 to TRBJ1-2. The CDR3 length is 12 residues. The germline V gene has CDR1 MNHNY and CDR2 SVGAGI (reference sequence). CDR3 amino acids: CASSFGGGESTF.

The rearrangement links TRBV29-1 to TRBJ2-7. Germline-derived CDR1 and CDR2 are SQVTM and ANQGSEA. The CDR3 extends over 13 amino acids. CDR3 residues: CSVEDGQSYEQYF.

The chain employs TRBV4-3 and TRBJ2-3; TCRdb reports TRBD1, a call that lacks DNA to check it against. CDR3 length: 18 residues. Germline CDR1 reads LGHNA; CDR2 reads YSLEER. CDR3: CASSQGESGGLVTDTQYF.

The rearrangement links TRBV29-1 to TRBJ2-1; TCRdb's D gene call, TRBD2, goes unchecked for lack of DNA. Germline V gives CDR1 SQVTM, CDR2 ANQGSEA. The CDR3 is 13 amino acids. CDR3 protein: CSVRTVSYNEQFF.

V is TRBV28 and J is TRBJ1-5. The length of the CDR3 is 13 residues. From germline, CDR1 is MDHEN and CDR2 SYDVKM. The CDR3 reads CASSLLSYQPQHF. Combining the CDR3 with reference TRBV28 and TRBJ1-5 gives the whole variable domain DVKVTQSSRYLVKRTGEKVFLECVQDMDHENMFWYRQDPGLGLRLIYFSYDVKMKEKGDIPEGYSVSREKKERFSLILESASTNQTSMYLCASSLLSYQPQHFGDGTRLSIL.

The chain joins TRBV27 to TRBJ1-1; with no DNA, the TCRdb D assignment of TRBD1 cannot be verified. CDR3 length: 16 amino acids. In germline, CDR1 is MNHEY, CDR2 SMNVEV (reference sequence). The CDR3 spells CASSFAGGAGNTEAFF.